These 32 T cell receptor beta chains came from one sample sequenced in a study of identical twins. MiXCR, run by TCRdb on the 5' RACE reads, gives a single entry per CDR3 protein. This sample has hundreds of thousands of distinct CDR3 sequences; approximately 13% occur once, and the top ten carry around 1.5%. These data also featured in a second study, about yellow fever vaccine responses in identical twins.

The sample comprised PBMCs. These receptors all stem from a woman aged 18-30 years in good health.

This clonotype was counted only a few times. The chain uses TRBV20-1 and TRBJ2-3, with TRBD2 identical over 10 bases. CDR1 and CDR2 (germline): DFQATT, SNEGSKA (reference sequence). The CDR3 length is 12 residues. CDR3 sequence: CNLAGVGDTQYF. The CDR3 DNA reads TGCAACCTAGCGGGGGTAGGGGATACGCAGTATTTT.

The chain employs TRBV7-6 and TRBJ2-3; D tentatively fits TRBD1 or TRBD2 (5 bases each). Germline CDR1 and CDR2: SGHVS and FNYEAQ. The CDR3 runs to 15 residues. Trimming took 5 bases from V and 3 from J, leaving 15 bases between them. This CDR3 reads CASSLGVKGTDTQYF. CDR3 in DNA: TGTGCCAGCAGCCTCGGGGTGAAGGGGACAGATACGCAGTATTTT. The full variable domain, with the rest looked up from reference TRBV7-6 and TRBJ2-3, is GAGVSQSPRYKVTKRGQDVALRCDPISGHVSLYWYRQALGQGPEFLTYFNYEAQQDKSGLPNDRFSAERPEGSISTLTIQRTEQRDSAMYRCASSLGVKGTDTQYFGPGTRLTVL.

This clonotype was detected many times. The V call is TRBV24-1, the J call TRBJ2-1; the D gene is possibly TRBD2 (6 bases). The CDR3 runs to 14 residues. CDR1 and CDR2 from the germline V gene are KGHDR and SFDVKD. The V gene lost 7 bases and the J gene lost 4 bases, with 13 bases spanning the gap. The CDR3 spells CATSPGTSYNEQFF. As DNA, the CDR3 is TGTGCCACCAGCCCCGGGACTTCTTACAATGAGCAGTTCTTC.

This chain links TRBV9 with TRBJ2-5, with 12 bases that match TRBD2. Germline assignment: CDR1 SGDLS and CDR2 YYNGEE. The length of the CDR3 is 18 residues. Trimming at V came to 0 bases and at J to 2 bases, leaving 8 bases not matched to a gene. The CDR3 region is CASSVGGLAGPTQETQYF. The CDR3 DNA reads TGTGCCAGCAGCGTAGGGGGACTAGCGGGTCCAACTCAAGAGACCCAGTACTTC.

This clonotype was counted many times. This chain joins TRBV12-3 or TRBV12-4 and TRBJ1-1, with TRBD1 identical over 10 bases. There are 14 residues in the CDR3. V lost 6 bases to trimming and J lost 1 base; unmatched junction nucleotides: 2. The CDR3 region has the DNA TGTGCCAGCAGGACAGGGGGCTGGAACACTGAAGCTTTCTTT. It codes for CASRTGGWNTEAFF.

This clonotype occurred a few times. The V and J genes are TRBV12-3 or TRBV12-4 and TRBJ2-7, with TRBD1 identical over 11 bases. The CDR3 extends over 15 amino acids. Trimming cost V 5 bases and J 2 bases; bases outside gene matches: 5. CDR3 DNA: TGTGCCAGCAGTGCCACGGGACAGGGGGCCTACGAGCAGTACTTC. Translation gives CASSATGQGAYEQYF.

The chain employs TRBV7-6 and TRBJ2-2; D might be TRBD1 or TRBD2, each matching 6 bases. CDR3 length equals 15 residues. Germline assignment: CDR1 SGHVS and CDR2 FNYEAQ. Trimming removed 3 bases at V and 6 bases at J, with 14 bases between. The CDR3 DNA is TGTGCCAGCAGCTTTTCTGGGGGGCGCCCCGGGGAGCTGTTTTTT. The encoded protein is CASSFSGGRPGELFF.

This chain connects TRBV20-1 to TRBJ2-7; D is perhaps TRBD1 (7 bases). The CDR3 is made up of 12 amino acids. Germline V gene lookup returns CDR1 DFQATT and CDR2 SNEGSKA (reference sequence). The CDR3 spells CGAGQMTYEQYV. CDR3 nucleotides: TGCGGTGCGGGACAGATGACCTACGAGCAGTACGTC.

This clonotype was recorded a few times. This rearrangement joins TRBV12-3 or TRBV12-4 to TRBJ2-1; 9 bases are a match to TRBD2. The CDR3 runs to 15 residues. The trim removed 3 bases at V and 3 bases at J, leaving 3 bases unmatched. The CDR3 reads CASSFTSGFYNEQFF. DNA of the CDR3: TGTGCCAGCAGTTTTACTAGCGGGTTCTACAATGAGCAGTTCTTC.

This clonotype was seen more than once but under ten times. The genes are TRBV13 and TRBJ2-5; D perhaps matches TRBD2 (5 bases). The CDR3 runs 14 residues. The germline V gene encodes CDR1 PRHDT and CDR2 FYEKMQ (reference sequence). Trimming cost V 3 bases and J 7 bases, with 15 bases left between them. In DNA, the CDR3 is TGTGCCAGCAGCTTGGCCACGGGATACGGGACCCAGTACTTC. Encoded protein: CASSLATGYGTQYF.

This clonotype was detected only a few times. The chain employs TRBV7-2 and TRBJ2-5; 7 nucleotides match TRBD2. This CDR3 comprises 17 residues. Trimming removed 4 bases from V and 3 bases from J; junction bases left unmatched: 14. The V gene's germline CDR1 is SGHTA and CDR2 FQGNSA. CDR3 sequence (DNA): TGTGCCAGCAGCTCCTATCTAGCGGCCCGGGGGAAAGAGACCCAGTACTTC. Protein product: CASSSYLAARGKETQYF.

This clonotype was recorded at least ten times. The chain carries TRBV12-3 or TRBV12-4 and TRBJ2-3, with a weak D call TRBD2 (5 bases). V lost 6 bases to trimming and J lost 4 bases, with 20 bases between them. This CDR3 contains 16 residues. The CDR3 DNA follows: TGTGCCAGCAGAGCACAATCCGGGAAGCCAGCAGATACGCAGTATTTT. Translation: CASRAQSGKPADTQYF.

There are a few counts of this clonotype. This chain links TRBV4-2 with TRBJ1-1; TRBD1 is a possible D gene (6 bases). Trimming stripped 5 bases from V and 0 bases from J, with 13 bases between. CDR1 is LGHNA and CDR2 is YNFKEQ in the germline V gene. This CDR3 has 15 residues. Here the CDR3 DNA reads TGTGCCAGCAGCTCAGAGCGGGGGCTGAACACTGAAGCTTTCTTT. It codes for CASSSERGLNTEAFF.

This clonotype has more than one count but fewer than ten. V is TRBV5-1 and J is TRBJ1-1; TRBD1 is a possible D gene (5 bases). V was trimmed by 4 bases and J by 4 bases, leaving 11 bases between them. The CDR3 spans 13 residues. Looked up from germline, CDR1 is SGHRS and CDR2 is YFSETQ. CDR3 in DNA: TGCGCCAGCAGCGCCGGGGCGGGCACTGAAGCTTTCTTT. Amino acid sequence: CASSAGAGTEAFF.

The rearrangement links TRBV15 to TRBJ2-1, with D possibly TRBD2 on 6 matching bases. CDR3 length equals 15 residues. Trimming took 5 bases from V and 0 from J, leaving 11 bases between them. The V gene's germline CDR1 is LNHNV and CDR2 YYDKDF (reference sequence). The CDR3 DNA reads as TGTGCCACCAGCCTCCGGGGGAGCTCCTACAATGAGCAGTTCTTC. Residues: CATSLRGSSYNEQFF.

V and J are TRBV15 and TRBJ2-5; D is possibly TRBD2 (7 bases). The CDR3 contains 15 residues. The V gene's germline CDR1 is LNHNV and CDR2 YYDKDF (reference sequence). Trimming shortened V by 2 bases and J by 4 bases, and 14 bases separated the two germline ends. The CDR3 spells CATSRPAGGPETQYF. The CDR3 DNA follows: TGTGCCACCAGCAGACCAGCCGGGGGGCCAGAGACCCAGTACTTC.

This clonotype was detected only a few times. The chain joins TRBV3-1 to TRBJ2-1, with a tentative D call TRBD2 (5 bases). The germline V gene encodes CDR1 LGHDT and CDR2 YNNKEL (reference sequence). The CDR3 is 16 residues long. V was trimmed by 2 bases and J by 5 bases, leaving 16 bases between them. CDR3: CASSQPLGVWDNEQFF. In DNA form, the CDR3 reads TGTGCCAGCAGCCAACCCCTCGGGGTCTGGGACAATGAGCAGTTCTTC.

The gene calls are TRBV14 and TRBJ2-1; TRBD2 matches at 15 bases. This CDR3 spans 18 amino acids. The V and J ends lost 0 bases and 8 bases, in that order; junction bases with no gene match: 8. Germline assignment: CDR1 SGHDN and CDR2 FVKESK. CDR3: CASSQDYWTSGGADEQFF. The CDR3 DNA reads TGTGCCAGCAGCCAAGATTATTGGACTAGCGGGGGGGCCGATGAGCAGTTCTTC.

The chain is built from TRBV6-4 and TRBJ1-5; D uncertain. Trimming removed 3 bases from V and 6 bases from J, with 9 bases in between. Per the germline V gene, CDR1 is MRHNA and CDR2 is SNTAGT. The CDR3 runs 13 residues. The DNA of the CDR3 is TGTGCCAGCAGTGATAAGGAAGGTCAGCCCCAGCATTTT. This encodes CASSDKEGQPQHF.

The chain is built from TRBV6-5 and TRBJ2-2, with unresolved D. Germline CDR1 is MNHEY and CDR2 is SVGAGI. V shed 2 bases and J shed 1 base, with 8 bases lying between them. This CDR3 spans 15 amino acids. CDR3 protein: CASSYVSGNTGELFF. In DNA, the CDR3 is TGTGCCAGCAGTTACGTTTCAGGGAACACCGGGGAGCTGTTTTTT.

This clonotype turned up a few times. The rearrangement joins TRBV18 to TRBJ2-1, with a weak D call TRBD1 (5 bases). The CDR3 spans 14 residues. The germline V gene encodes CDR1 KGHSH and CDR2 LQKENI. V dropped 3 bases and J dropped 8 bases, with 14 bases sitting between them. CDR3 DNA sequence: TGTGCCAGCTCACCCCAGACAGAACCCGATGAGCAGTTCTTC. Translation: CASSPQTEPDEQFF.

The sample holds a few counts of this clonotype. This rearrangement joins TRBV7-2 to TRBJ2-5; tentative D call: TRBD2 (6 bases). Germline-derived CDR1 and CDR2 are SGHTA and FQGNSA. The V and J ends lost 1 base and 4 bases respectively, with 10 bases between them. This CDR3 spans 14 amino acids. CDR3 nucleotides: TGTGCCAGCAGCTTAGGGAGGGGTTTAGAGACCCAGTACTTC. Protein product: CASSLGRGLETQYF.

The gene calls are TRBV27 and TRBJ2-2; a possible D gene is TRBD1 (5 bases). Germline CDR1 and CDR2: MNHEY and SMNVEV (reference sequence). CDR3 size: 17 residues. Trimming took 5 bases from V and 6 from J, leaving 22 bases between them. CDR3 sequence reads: CASSLNGQRVPPGELFF. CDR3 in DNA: TGTGCCAGCAGTCTGAACGGACAAAGGGTCCCCCCCGGGGAGCTGTTTTTT.

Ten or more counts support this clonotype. The CDR3: CASSLVGWDSNQPQHF. DNA of the CDR3: TGTGCCAGCAGCTTAGTTGGTTGGGATAGCAATCAGCCCCAGCATTTT. The chain recombines TRBV7-9 with TRBJ1-5; no clear D. The ends were cut back, 1 base at V and 0 bases at J, with 10 bases in the middle. The CDR3 spans 16 residues. Germline V gene lookup returns CDR1 SEHNR and CDR2 FQNEAQ (reference sequence).

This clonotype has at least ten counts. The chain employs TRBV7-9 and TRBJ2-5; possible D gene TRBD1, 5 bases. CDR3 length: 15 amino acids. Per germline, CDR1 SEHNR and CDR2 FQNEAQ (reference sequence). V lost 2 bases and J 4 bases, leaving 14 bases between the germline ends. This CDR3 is CASSLWQGQLETQYF. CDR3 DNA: TGTGCCAGCAGCTTATGGCAGGGTCAGTTAGAGACCCAGTACTTC. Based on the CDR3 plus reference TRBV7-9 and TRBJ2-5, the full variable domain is DTGVSQNPRHKITKRGQNVTFRCDPISEHNRLYWYRQTLGQGPEFLTYFQNEAQLEKSRLLSDRFSAERPKGSFSTLEIQRTEQGDSAMYLCASSLWQGQLETQYFGPGTRLLVL.

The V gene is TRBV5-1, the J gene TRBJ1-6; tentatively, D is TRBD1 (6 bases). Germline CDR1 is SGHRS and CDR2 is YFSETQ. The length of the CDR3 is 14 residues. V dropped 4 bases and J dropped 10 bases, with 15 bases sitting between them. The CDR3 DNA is TGCGCCAGCAGCACCGAGGGGGTTAGCTCACCCCTCCACTTT. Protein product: CASSTEGVSSPLHF.

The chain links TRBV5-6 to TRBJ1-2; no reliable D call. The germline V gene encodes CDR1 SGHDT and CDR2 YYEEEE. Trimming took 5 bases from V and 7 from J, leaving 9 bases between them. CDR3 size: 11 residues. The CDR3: CASSWFSGYTF. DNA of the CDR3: TGTGCCAGCAGTTGGTTTTCTGGCTACACCTTC.

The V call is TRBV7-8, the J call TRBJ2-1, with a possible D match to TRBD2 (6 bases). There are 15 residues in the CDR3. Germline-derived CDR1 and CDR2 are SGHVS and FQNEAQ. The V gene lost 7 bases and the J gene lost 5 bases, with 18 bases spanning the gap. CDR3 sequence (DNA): TGTGCCAGCACCCCGCCGGGACTCCTGAACAATGAGCAGTTCTTC. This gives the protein CASTPPGLLNNEQFF.

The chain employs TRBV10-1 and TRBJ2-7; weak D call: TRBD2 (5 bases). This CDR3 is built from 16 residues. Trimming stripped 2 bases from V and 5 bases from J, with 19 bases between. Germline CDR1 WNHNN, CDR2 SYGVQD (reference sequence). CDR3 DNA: TGCGCCAGCAGTGAGGTCGCGGGTTCCCAGAGGCACGAGCAGTACTTC. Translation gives CASSEVAGSQRHEQYF.

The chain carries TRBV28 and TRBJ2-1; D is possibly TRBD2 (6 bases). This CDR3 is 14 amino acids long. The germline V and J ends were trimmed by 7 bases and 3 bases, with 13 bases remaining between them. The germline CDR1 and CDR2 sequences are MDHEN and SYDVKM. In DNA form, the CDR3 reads TGTGCCAGCACCTGGTCCGGGGGCTACAATGAGCAGTTCTTC. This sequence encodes CASTWSGGYNEQFF.

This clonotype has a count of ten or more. The CDR3 loop is CASSLGGTDYYEQYF. As DNA, the CDR3 is TGTGCCAGCAGCCTCGGAGGGACAGACTACTACGAGCAGTACTTC. V and J are TRBV27 and TRBJ2-7; possible D gene TRBD1, 7 bases. The germline gives CDR1 MNHEY, CDR2 SMNVEV (reference sequence). This CDR3 has 15 residues. Trimming pared 6 bases from V and 3 bases from J, leaving 18 bases between.

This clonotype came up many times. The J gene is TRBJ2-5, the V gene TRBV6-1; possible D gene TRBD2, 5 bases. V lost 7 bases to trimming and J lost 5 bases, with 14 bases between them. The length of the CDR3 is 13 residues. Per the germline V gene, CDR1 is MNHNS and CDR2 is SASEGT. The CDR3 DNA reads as TGTGCCAGCACGCTAGGAACGGGGGAGACCCAGTACTTC. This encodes CASTLGTGETQYF.